The clone carrying this TCR beta chain was seen at least ten times. Its antigen is currently unknown. As the template, RNA transcripts were used to amplify TCR beta CDR3 regions. First-round RT-PCR with HTBI primers preceded a second-round multiplex PCR. Using its own MiXCR run on the multiplex PCR reads, TCRdb lists one record per CDR3 protein. The sample has 150,000 to 200,000 distinct CDR3 sequences; 35% to 45% are singletons. Patients with other autoimmune diseases, uncontrolled infections, pregnancy or lactation were excluded. A roughly 9.3 ml volume of fresh peripheral blood provided the PBMCs. The sample originates from a study of Graves' ophthalmopathy and Graves' hyperthyroidism. Study-level findings and limits: The blood repertoire also included most expanded thyroid clonotypes above 0.001 frequency.

The CDR3 has 15 residues. V lost 5 bases and J lost 8; bases outside the gene matches: 15. Germline CDR1 and CDR2: SGHVS and FNYEAQ. The chain is built from TRBV7-6 and TRBJ2-7; the match to TRBD1 covers 7 bases. This TCR came from a man aged 30-40 years with Graves' ophthalmopathy. The specimen was peripheral blood. The CDR3 nucleotides read TGTGCCAGCAGCCCCTACAGGGGATCTTTGGGGAAGCAGTACTTC. Amino acids: CASSPYRGSLGKQYF. The full variable domain, with the rest looked up from reference TRBV7-6 and TRBJ2-7, is GAGVSQSPRYKVTKRGQDVALRCDPISGHVSLYWYRQALGQGPEFLTYFNYEAQQDKSGLPNDRFSAERPEGSISTLTIQRTEQRDSAMYRCASSPYRGSLGKQYFGPGTRLTVT.